This T cell receptor beta chain is drawn from a study of shared clonotypes between healthy human individuals. Study observations and caveats: Relative to clonotypes present in all four donors, those not shared had lower generation probabilities. As a rule, naive subsets had a larger estimated richness than memory subsets.

A 200 ng quantity of DNA, around 30,000 T cell genomes, went into the sorted-subset replicate PCRs. Produced via immunoSEQ multiplex PCR; TCRdb's table is partial and in-frame only. The table lists around 690,000 clones, 90% of them singletons. In the case of this clone: Its antigen is unknown.

The sequenced sample was memory CD8+ T cells from PBMCs. This sample's subset: CD45RO+ cells pooled with CCR7-negative TemRA cells. The TCR originated in a man aged 18 to 30 in good health. Some clones in this sample may be carry-over from other donors' samples.

The CDR3 DNA sequence: TGTGCCAGCAGCTTAGCAGGGCCCGAGGACAGGACGCACGAGCAGTACTTC. It codes for CASSLAGPEDRTHEQYF. This chain joins TRBV7-9 and TRBJ2-7; 7 nucleotides match TRBD1. The junction had 13 bases not matched to a gene; V was cut back by 0 bases and J by 5 bases. The V gene's germline CDR1 is SEHNR and CDR2 FQNEAQ (reference sequence). The CDR3 contains 17 residues.